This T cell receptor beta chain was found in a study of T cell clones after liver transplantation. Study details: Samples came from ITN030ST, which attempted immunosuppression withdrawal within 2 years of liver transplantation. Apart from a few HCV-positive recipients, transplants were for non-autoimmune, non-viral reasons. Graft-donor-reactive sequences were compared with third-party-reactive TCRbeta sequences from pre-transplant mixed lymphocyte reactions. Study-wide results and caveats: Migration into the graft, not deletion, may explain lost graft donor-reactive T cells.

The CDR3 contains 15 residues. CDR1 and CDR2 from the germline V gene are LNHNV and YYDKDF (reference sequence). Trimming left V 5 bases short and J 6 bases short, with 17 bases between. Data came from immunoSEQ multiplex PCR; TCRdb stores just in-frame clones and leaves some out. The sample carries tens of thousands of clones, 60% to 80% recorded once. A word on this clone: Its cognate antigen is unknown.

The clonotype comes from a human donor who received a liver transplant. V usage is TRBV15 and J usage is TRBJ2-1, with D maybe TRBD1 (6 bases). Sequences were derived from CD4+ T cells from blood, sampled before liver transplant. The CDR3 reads CATSAIYGTFNEQFF. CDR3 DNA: TGTGCCACCAGCGCCATTTACGGGACATTCAATGAGCAGTTCTTC. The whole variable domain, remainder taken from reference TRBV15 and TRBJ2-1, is DAMVIQNPRYQVTQFGKPVTLSCSQTLNHNVMYWYQQKSSQAPKLLFHYYDKDFNNEADTPDNFQSRRPNTSFCFLDIRSPGLGDTAMYLCATSAIYGTFNEQFFGPGTRLTVL.